The 18 T cell receptor beta chains in this list originate from one sample, sequenced in a study of Graves' ophthalmopathy and Graves' hyperthyroidism. Amplifying from RNA transcripts, the study obtained TCR beta CDR3 regions. An initial RT-PCR round employing HTBI primers preceded a second-round multiplex PCR. TCRdb independently ran MiXCR on the multiplex PCR reads; one entry per CDR3 protein. The sample lists hundreds of thousands of distinct CDR3 sequences, roughly a fifth occurring once. Source material: peripheral blood. The receptors stem from a woman aged 50 to 65 with Graves' ophthalmopathy.

This clonotype has at least ten counts. This chain connects TRBV5-1 to TRBJ1-1, with unresolved D. CDR3 length: 13 residues. Germline assignment: CDR1 SGHRS and CDR2 YFSETQ. The V gene lost 0 bases and the J gene lost 4 bases, with 7 bases spanning the gap. Written as DNA, the CDR3 is TGCGCCAGCAGCTTGGACAAACCCACTGAAGCTTTCTTT. Protein: CASSLDKPTEAFF. The full variable domain, with the rest looked up from reference TRBV5-1 and TRBJ1-1, is KAGVTQTPRYLIKTRGQQVTLSCSPISGHRSVSWYQQTPGQGLQFLFEYFSETQRNKGNFPGRFSGRQFSNSRSEMNVSTLELGDSALYLCASSLDKPTEAFFGQGTRLTVV.

J is TRBJ1-5 and V is TRBV20-1; D is undetermined. From germline, CDR1 is DFQATT and CDR2 SNEGSKA (reference sequence). This CDR3 is 14 amino acids long. Trimming took off 6 bases at V and 7 bases at J, with 19 bases between the two ends. As DNA, the CDR3 is TGCAGTGCGCAGGTCGACGGAGTCAGCCAGCCCCAGCATTTT. It translates to CSAQVDGVSQPQHF.

This clonotype has more than one count but fewer than ten. This chain uses TRBV9 with TRBJ2-5, with no clear D. Germline CDR1 SGDLS, CDR2 YYNGEE. V lost 0 bases and J lost 5, with 14 bases in between. This CDR3 spans 15 amino acids. CDR3 coding DNA: TGTGCCAGCAGCGTAGGGGTCGGGCCTCGGGAGACCCAGTACTTC. The encoded protein is CASSVGVGPRETQYF. The variable domain in full, completed from reference TRBV9 and TRBJ2-5, reads DSGVTQTPKHLITATGQRVTLRCSPRSGDLSVYWYQQSLDQGLQFLIQYYNGEERAKGNILERFSAQQFPDLHSELNLSSLELGDSALYFCASSVGVGPRETQYFGPGTRLLVL.

V is TRBV24-1 and J is TRBJ2-5; 8 nucleotides agree with TRBD1. After removal of 4 bases from V and 5 bases from J, the junction contained 5 bases not matched to a gene. The CDR3 runs 14 residues. Germline CDR1 and CDR2: KGHDR and SFDVKD. The CDR3 protein is CATSDAGGLETQYF. CDR3 DNA sequence: TGTGCCACCAGTGACGCAGGGGGCCTGGAGACCCAGTACTTC.

This clonotype showed up many times. The CDR3 DNA reads as TGTGCCAGTATTGAGGGGGGCGGCAATCAGCCCCAGCATTTT. Translating gives CASIEGGGNQPQHF. The chain recombines TRBV19 with TRBJ1-5; maybe TRBD1 (6 bases). V lost 7 bases and J 2 bases, leaving 12 bases between the germline ends. This CDR3 region has 14 residues. Per germline, CDR1 LNHDA and CDR2 SQIVND (reference sequence). Full variable domain (remainder filled in from reference TRBV19 and TRBJ1-5): DGGITQSPKYLFRKEGQNVTLSCEQNLNHDAMYWYRQDPGQGLRLIYYSQIVNDFQKGDIAEGYSVSREKKESFPLTVTSAQKNPTAFYLCASIEGGGNQPQHFGDGTRLSIL.

This clonotype has a count of ten or more. The chain has TRBV12-5 and TRBJ1-2; D is unclear. V lost 8 bases and J 3 bases, leaving 16 bases between the germline ends. The CDR3 covers 14 residues. From germline, CDR1 is LGHNT and CDR2 FRNRAP. In DNA form, the CDR3 reads TGTGCTAGTTGCCGGGATACCTTTTACTATGGCTACACCTTC. Translated: CASCRDTFYYGYTF.

This clonotype was detected many times. The V call is TRBV20-1, the J call TRBJ1-6; 11 nucleotides agree with TRBD1. J lost 10 bases, V lost 6 bases, and 14 bases had no gene match. The CDR3 sequence is 16 residues long. Germline lookup yields CDR1 DFQATT and CDR2 SNEGSKA (reference sequence). In nucleotides, the CDR3 is TGCAGTGCCAGGCGGGCGGGACAGGGGGGAGACTCACCCCTCCACTTT. Encoded protein: CSARRAGQGGDSPLHF.

This clonotype was recorded at least ten times. The conserved closing phenylalanine or tryptophan is absent in this CDR3, likely reflecting a read error. The gene calls are TRBV6-4 and TRBJ1-1; 7 nucleotides agree with TRBD1. This CDR3 spans 15 amino acids. From germline, CDR1 is MRHNA and CDR2 SNTAGT. J lost 4 bases, V lost 2 bases, and 7 bases had no gene match. CDR3: CASSDRTGGSTEAFS. CDR3 nucleotides: TGTGCCAGCAGTGACCGGACAGGCGGGAGCACTGAAGCTTTCTCT.

The sample holds many counts of this clonotype. The chain has TRBV7-9 and TRBJ2-7; 9 bases agree with TRBD1. In germline, CDR1 is SEHNR, CDR2 FQNEAQ (reference sequence). CDR3 length: 18 amino acids. Losses at the gene ends were 5 bases for V and 4 bases for J; bases not matched to a gene: 18. The DNA for the CDR3 is TGTGCCAGCAGCGCCACCCCCGGGACAGGGCAACAAATTTACGAGCAGTACTTC. Translating gives CASSATPGTGQQIYEQYF.

This clonotype was seen many times. The genes are TRBV9 and TRBJ2-5; D possibly matches TRBD1 or TRBD2 (6 bases each). The V and J ends lost 0 bases and 5 bases respectively, with 11 bases between them. The CDR3 length is 14 residues. Germline CDR1 and CDR2: SGDLS and YYNGEE. CDR3 coding DNA: TGTGCCAGCAGCGTAGACGGGGGCTTGGAGACCCAGTACTTC. Amino acids: CASSVDGGLETQYF.

Ten or more counts support this clonotype. The rearrangement links TRBV2 to TRBJ1-2, with TRBD1 as a possible D gene (5 bases). The V gene lost 6 bases and the J gene lost 2 bases, with 10 bases spanning the gap. Germline CDR1 is SNHLY and CDR2 is FYNNEI. CDR3 length: 13 residues. In DNA, the CDR3 is TGTGCCAGCAGCCGCGACAGCAACTATGGCTACACCTTC. It yields the protein CASSRDSNYGYTF. The variable domain in full, with the rest retrieved from reference TRBV2 and TRBJ1-2, is EPEVTQTPSHQVTQMGQEVILRCVPISNHLYFYWYRQILGQKVEFLVSFYNNEISEKSEIFDDQFSVERPDGSNFTLKIRSTKLEDSAMYFCASSRDSNYGYTFGSGTRLTVV.

This clonotype has at least ten counts. The chain combines TRBV5-1 with TRBJ2-5; 8 positions agree with TRBD1. The germline CDR1 and CDR2 sequences are SGHRS and YFSETQ. The CDR3 spans 15 residues. With 2 bases clipped from V and 4 bases from J, the junction kept 7 bases outside the gene matches. The CDR3 loop reads CASSLPGGHVETQYF. CDR3 DNA: TGCGCCAGCAGCTTACCAGGGGGCCACGTAGAGACCCAGTACTTC. Complete variable domain (other parts from reference TRBV5-1 and TRBJ2-5): KAGVTQTPRYLIKTRGQQVTLSCSPISGHRSVSWYQQTPGQGLQFLFEYFSETQRNKGNFPGRFSGRQFSNSRSEMNVSTLELGDSALYLCASSLPGGHVETQYFGPGTRLLVL.

This chain joins TRBV12-3 or TRBV12-4 and TRBJ1-6; D may be TRBD1 (6 bases). The ends were cut back, 5 bases at V and 12 bases at J, with 11 bases in the middle. The CDR3 spans 12 residues. The CDR3 nucleotides are TGTGCCAGCAGTCGGGAAGGGGGACCCCTCCACTTT. This gives the protein CASSREGGPLHF.

This clonotype has at least ten counts. The genes are TRBV12-5 and TRBJ2-7, with TRBD2 matching 11 bases. V lost 6 bases to trimming and J lost 2 bases; unmatched junction nucleotides: 12. The CDR3 length is 17 residues. Germline loops: CDR1 LGHNT, CDR2 FRNRAP. CDR3 bases: TGTGCTAGTGGACCGCATCTGGTAGCGGGAGGGCCCTACGAGCAGTACTTC. This translates into CASGPHLVAGGPYEQYF.

Written as DNA, the CDR3 is TGTGCCAGCAGTTCGTCCGGGACAGCAGGTCAGCCCCAGCATTTT. It yields the protein CASSSSGTAGQPQHF. The rearrangement links TRBV6-5 to TRBJ1-5, with 7 bases matching TRBD1. V was clipped by 4 bases and J by 6 bases; unmatched bases: 9. CDR3 length equals 15 residues. Germline values: CDR1 MNHEY, CDR2 SVGAGI.

The CDR3 region has the DNA TGTGCCACCGGGGTCACCTACAATGAGCAGTTCTTC. This codes for CATGVTYNEQFF. This chain joins TRBV28 and TRBJ2-5; a weak D match, TRBD2 (5 bases). Near its end, the DNA agrees better with TRBJ2-1, so the J call may be wrong. The CDR3 length is 12 residues. Germline-derived CDR1 and CDR2 are MDHEN and SYDVKM.

This chain joins TRBV4-2 and TRBJ2-7, with 10 positions matching TRBD1. V gave up 2 bases and J gave up 1 base; unmatched junction bases: 2. The CDR3 runs 15 residues. Germline V gene data show CDR1 as LGHNA and CDR2 as YNFKEQ. The CDR3 protein is CASSQRGQGSYEQYF. In DNA form, the CDR3 reads TGTGCCAGCAGCCAAAGGGGACAGGGGTCCTACGAGCAGTACTTC.

This clonotype was counted ten times or more. V and J are TRBV12-3 or TRBV12-4 and TRBJ1-6; maybe TRBD1 (5 bases). Trimming pared 5 bases from V and 7 bases from J, leaving 9 bases between. This CDR3 is 13 amino acids long. CDR3 DNA sequence: TGTGCCAGCAGTAGGGGCGGGAATTCACCCCTCCACTTT. Its translation: CASSRGGNSPLHF.